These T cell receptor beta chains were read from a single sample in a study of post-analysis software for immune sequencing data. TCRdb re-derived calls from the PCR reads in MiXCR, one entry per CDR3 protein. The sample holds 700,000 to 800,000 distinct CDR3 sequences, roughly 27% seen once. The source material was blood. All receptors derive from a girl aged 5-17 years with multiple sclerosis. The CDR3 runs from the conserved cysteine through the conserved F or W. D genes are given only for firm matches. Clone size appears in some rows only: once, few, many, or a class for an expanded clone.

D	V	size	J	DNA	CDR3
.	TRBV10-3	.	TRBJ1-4	TGTACCATCAGTGAAAGTGATAATGAAAAACTGTTTTTT	CTISESDNEKLFF
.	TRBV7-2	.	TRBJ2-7	TGTGCCAGCAGCTTAGTATCCACAGCCGAGCAGTACTTC	CASSLVSTAEQYF
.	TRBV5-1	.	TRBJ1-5	TGCGCCAGCAGCCCGACGACGGGCCGCAATCAGCCCCAGCATTTT	CASSPTTGRNQPQHF
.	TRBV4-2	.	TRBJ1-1	TGTGCCAGCAGCCAAGATAAAGGGCTCGGCACTGAAGCTTTCTTT	CASSQDKGLGTEAFF
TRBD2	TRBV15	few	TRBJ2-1	TGTGCCACCAGCAGAGGTGGGACTAGCAGGTGGCAGTTCTTC	CATSRGGTSRWQFF
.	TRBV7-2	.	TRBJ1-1	TGTGCCAGCAGCTTTGGGCCCTCGAGGGACACTGAAGCTTTCTTT	CASSFGPSRDTEAFF
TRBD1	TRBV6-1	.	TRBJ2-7	TGTGCCAGCAGTGGCCCCGACAGGGGGGCCTACGAGCAGTACTTC	CASSGPDRGAYEQYF
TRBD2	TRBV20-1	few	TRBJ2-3	TGCAGTGCCCCGATGGGCGGGAGGGGAGATACGCAGTATTTT	CSAPMGGRGDTQYF
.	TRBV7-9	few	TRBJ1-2	TGTGCCAGCAGCTCCGCACAGGGAGGGAGCTATGGCTACACCTTC	CASSSAQGGSYGYTF
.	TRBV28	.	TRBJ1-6	TGTGCCAGCAGGACCTTGACAGGTTCAAATTCACCCCTCCACTTT	CASRTLTGSNSPLHF
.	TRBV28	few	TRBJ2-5	TGTGCCAGCAGTTTATTTCATTTGGGGATACAAGAGACCCAGTACTTC	CASSLFHLGIQETQYF
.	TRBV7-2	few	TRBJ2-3	TGTGCCAGCAGCTCACGGCAGTCCTACACAGATACGCAGTATTTT	CASSSRQSYTDTQYF
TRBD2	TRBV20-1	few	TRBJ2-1	TGCAGTGACAGACAACTAGCGGGATCTGAGCAGTTCTTC	CSDRQLAGSEQFF
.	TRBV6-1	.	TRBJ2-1	TGTGCCAGCAGTGAAGCAGGGGGAGAGGGGTTCTTC	CASSEAGGEGFF
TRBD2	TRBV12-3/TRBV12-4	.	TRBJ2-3	TGTGCCAGCATCTATAGCGGGCAGAGCACAGATACGCAGTATTTT	CASIYSGQSTDTQYF
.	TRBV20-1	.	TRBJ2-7	TGCAGTGCTAGAGTCCCCGGAGGGAGCTCCTACGAGCAGTACTTC	CSARVPGGSSYEQYF